The 32 T cell receptor beta chains below were found in one sample sequenced in a study of HIV-infected patients and healthy controls. Reverse transcription used about 510 ng RNA and constant-region primers for alpha and beta. Each of the alpha and beta chains got its own library through chain-specific third strand synthesis with indices. Using its own MiXCR run on the 5' RACE reads, TCRdb lists one record per CDR3 protein. The sample shows roughly 10,000 distinct CDR3 sequences, just over 8% of them seen only once. No cell fractionation was done, so the repertoire covers all unsorted peripheral blood T cells. Sequenced sample: blood. These TCRs come from an adult in good health.

By its share, this clonotype is medium-sized. The chain recombines TRBV10-2 with TRBJ1-5; TRBD1 is a possible D gene (6 bases). Germline V gives CDR1 WSHSY, CDR2 SAAADI. The CDR3 has 14 amino acids. V lost 6 bases to trimming and J lost 2 bases, with 11 bases between them. CDR3 protein: CASSDRPGNQPQHF. DNA for the CDR3: TGCGCCAGCAGCGACAGGCCGGGCAATCAGCCCCAGCATTTT.

This clonotype qualifies as medium-sized. This chain connects TRBV5-1 to TRBJ2-1; D might be TRBD1 or TRBD2, each matching 5 bases. Looked up from germline, CDR1 is SGHRS and CDR2 is YFSETQ. The V and J ends lost 0 bases and 5 bases respectively, with 15 bases between them. The CDR3 is made up of 16 amino acids. This chain's CDR3 is CASSLEGTVNHNEQFF. DNA for the CDR3: TGCGCCAGCAGCTTGGAAGGGACCGTAAACCACAATGAGCAGTTCTTC.

This clonotype was seen many times. CDR3 DNA: TGTGCCAGCAGCCAAGGGACTGGAGATACGCAGTATTTT. Its translation: CASSQGTGDTQYF. The J gene is TRBJ2-3, the V gene TRBV3-1, with D possibly TRBD2 on 5 matching bases. The CDR3 totals 13 residues. Germline loops: CDR1 LGHDT, CDR2 YNNKEL (reference sequence). V was pared by 1 base and J by 5 bases, with 7 bases between.

This clonotype was detected many times. The chain has TRBV24-1 and TRBJ2-3, with 10 nucleotides matching TRBD1. V lost 7 bases, J lost 3 bases, and 6 bases stayed unmatched. Per the germline V gene, CDR1 is KGHDR and CDR2 is SFDVKD. The CDR3 has 15 residues. The CDR3 DNA follows: TGTGCCACCAGCCAAGGGACAGGGGCTACAGATACGCAGTATTTT. This encodes CATSQGTGATDTQYF.

Judged by abundance, this clonotype is medium-sized. The chain links TRBV6-6 to TRBJ2-7; 9 bases map to TRBD2. Germline V gene sequence: CDR1 MNHNY, CDR2 SVGAGI (reference sequence). The CDR3 is made up of 13 amino acids. With 6 bases clipped from V and 3 bases from J, the junction kept 3 bases outside the gene matches. In DNA form, the CDR3 reads TGTGCCAGCAGCCTGACTAGCGGCTACGAGCAGTACTTC. This gives the protein CASSLTSGYEQYF.

This clonotype was observed a few times. The chain recombines TRBV10-3 with TRBJ2-2; tentative D call: TRBD1 (6 bases). V was pared by 6 bases and J by 7 bases, with 15 bases between. Germline V gives CDR1 ENHRY, CDR2 SYGVKD. There are 14 residues in the CDR3. The CDR3 protein is CAIREGGILGELFF. CDR3 coding DNA: TGTGCCATCAGGGAAGGGGGAATACTCGGGGAGCTGTTTTTT.

By proportion, this clonotype is medium-sized. V gene TRBV5-1 combines with J gene TRBJ2-5; 13 nucleotides line up with TRBD2. This CDR3 is 16 amino acids long. The trim removed 2 bases at V and 5 bases at J, leaving 6 bases unmatched. CDR1 is SGHRS, CDR2 YFSETQ, per germline. The CDR3 here is CASSFGLAGARETQYF. CDR3 DNA: TGCGCCAGCAGCTTCGGACTAGCGGGAGCTCGGGAGACCCAGTACTTC.

The V call is TRBV19, the J call TRBJ1-5; TRBD1 might be the D (5 bases). This CDR3 contains 14 residues. From germline, CDR1 is LNHDA and CDR2 SQIVND (reference sequence). Trimming removed 7 bases at V and 0 bases at J, with 10 bases between. CDR3 DNA sequence: TGTGCCAGTAAGCGGGACTATAGCAATCAGCCCCAGCATTTT. It is translated as CASKRDYSNQPQHF.

This clonotype is deemed medium-sized. The rearrangement joins TRBV27 to TRBJ2-3, with a tentative D call TRBD2 (6 bases). CDR1 MNHEY and CDR2 SMNVEV come from the germline V gene (reference sequence). V gave up 0 bases and J gave up 14 bases, with 15 bases separating them. This CDR3 contains 13 residues. CDR3 residues: CASSLSAWDSLYF. The CDR3 DNA reads TGTGCCAGCAGTTTATCCGCGTGGGACTCTTTGTATTTT.

This clonotype has a count of ten or more. The V and J genes are TRBV19 and TRBJ1-1, with D perhaps TRBD1 (6 bases). Trimming took off 7 bases at V and 1 base at J, with 25 bases between the two ends. The CDR3 is 18 amino acids. Germline V lookup: CDR1 LNHDA, CDR2 SQIVND (reference sequence). The CDR3 nucleotides are TGTGCCAGTAATTCGTGGCAGGGGCCCGGCCCGGCGAACACTGAAGCTTTCTTT. It translates to CASNSWQGPGPANTEAFF. Together with reference TRBV19 and TRBJ1-1, the CDR3 gives the full variable domain: DGGITQSPKYLFRKEGQNVTLSCEQNLNHDAMYWYRQDPGQGLRLIYYSQIVNDFQKGDIAEGYSVSREKKESFPLTVTSAQKNPTAFYLCASNSWQGPGPANTEAFFGQGTRLTVV.

This rearrangement joins TRBV6-1 to TRBJ2-2; D is ambiguous. V was pared by 2 bases and J by 4 bases, with 8 bases between. The V gene's germline CDR1 is MNHNS and CDR2 SASEGT. There are 14 residues in the CDR3. CDR3 protein: CASSERLGTGELFF. For the CDR3, the DNA is TGTGCCAGCAGTGAAAGGTTGGGCACCGGGGAGCTGTTTTTT.

The chain recombines TRBV27 with TRBJ1-1; D possibly corresponds to TRBD1 (5 bases). The germline V and J ends were trimmed by 6 bases and 4 bases, with 18 bases remaining between them. CDR3 length equals 15 residues. The germline gives CDR1 MNHEY, CDR2 SMNVEV (reference sequence). The DNA of the CDR3 is TGTGCCAGCAGCCTCAGTTCGGGGGAAGGCACTGAAGCTTTCTTT. Translation: CASSLSSGEGTEAFF.

Judged by abundance, this clonotype is medium-sized (0.01 to 0.1%). The genes are TRBV7-2 and TRBJ1-6, with TRBD1 as a possible D gene (5 bases). The CDR3 length is 13 residues. Germline CDR1 and CDR2: SGHTA and FQGNSA. Trimming shortened V by 5 bases and J by 9 bases, and 11 bases separated the two germline ends. CDR3 nucleotides: TGTGCCAGCAGCCTTCTAGGGGCTTCACCCCTCCACTTT. It specifies CASSLLGASPLHF.

This clonotype was counted many times. This chain joins TRBV19 and TRBJ2-7; TRBD2 is a possible D gene (6 bases). This CDR3 has 14 residues. Trimming shortened V by 4 bases and J by 2 bases, and 12 bases separated the two germline ends. From germline, CDR1 is LNHDA and CDR2 SQIVND (reference sequence). The CDR3 sequence is CASSTPGLAYEQYF. The CDR3 nucleotides are TGTGCCAGTAGTACGCCGGGACTGGCCTACGAGCAGTACTTC.

The chain couples TRBV7-9 to TRBJ1-2, with TRBD1 matching 7 bases. The length of the CDR3 is 15 residues. Germline V gene lookup returns CDR1 SEHNR and CDR2 FQNEAQ (reference sequence). V gave up 5 bases and J gave up 0 bases; unmatched junction bases: 6. The CDR3 sequence is CASSHRDSPNYGYTF. CDR3 nucleotides: TGTGCCAGCAGCCACCGGGACAGTCCTAACTATGGCTACACCTTC.

This clonotype was detected a few times. The chain joins TRBV13 to TRBJ2-2; TRBD1 agrees at 10 bases. CDR1 and CDR2 (germline): PRHDT, FYEKMQ (reference sequence). This CDR3 spans 17 amino acids. The junction had 11 bases not matched to a gene; V was cut back by 5 bases and J by 5 bases. CDR3 in DNA: TGTGCCAGCAGCCCACCCGGGACAGGGGTTGTTACCGGGGAGCTGTTTTTT. Protein: CASSPPGTGVVTGELFF.

This clonotype has a handful of counts. The chain joins TRBV6-6 to TRBJ2-7; D possibly matches TRBD1 or TRBD2 (5 bases each). V shed 5 bases and J shed 0 bases, with 11 bases lying between them. Germline V gives CDR1 MNHNY, CDR2 SVGAGI (reference sequence). The CDR3 spans 14 residues. CDR3 region: CASSREGSSYEQYF. The CDR3, as DNA: TGTGCCAGCAGTAGAGAGGGGAGCTCCTACGAGCAGTACTTC.

This clonotype was found many times. The rearrangement links TRBV7-9 to TRBJ1-1, with D possibly TRBD1 on 5 matching bases. The CDR3 runs 13 residues. Looked up from germline, CDR1 is SEHNR and CDR2 is FQNEAQ (reference sequence). V dropped 6 bases and J dropped 6 bases, with 14 bases sitting between them. The CDR3 protein is CASSFGTSPEAFF. CDR3 coding DNA: TGTGCCAGCAGTTTCGGGACCTCTCCTGAAGCTTTCTTT.

In its sample, this clonotype was seen many times. The rearrangement uses TRBV5-1 and TRBJ2-5, with D perhaps matching TRBD1 (7 bases). The CDR3 has 17 residues. V dropped 1 base and J dropped 5 bases, with 21 bases sitting between them. Per the germline V gene, CDR1 is SGHRS and CDR2 is YFSETQ. The CDR3 loop reads CASSLNDGRGVRETQYF. CDR3 nucleotides: TGCGCCAGCAGCTTGAACGACGGCAGGGGGGTTCGTGAGACCCAGTACTTC.

Judged by abundance, this clonotype is medium-sized (0.01 to 0.1%). The rearrangement joins TRBV5-1 to TRBJ2-5; perhaps D is TRBD1 or TRBD2 (6 bases each). Trimming took off 8 bases at V and 5 bases at J, with 22 bases between the two ends. The CDR3 loop spans 15 amino acids. Germline V gives CDR1 SGHRS, CDR2 YFSETQ. The CDR3 spells CASYTPGAGGETQYF. The CDR3 DNA follows: TGCGCCAGTTATACCCCGGGGGCTGGTGGGGAGACCCAGTACTTC.

This clonotype has a count of ten or more. V gene TRBV18 combines with J gene TRBJ1-2; D perhaps matches TRBD1 (6 bases). V dropped 3 bases and J dropped 0 bases, with 17 bases sitting between them. Germline V gives CDR1 KGHSH, CDR2 LQKENI. The CDR3 sequence is 17 residues long. CDR3 coding DNA: TGTGCCAGCTCACCCTCACAGGGTGGGTCCTCTAACTATGGCTACACCTTC. It is translated as CASSPSQGGSSNYGYTF.

This clonotype was recorded many times. The rearrangement uses TRBV3-1 and TRBJ2-5, with D tentatively TRBD1 (6 bases). V shed 0 bases and J shed 1 base, with 12 bases lying between them. The CDR3 runs 16 residues. Germline V gene data show CDR1 as LGHDT and CDR2 as YNNKEL (reference sequence). The CDR3 here is CASSQDYAQGQETQYF. The CDR3 nucleotides read TGTGCCAGCAGCCAAGATTACGCACAGGGCCAAGAGACCCAGTACTTC.

This clonotype qualifies as medium-sized. This rearrangement joins TRBV5-6 to TRBJ2-6; 9 bases align to TRBD2. The CDR3 runs to 17 residues. The ends lost 4 bases at V and 0 bases at J; junction bases unmatched: 5. Germline values: CDR1 SGHDT, CDR2 YYEEEE. This CDR3 is CASSALAGRSGANVLTF. The CDR3 DNA sequence: TGTGCCAGCAGCGCCCTAGCGGGACGCTCTGGGGCCAACGTCCTGACTTTC. Using reference TRBV5-6 and TRBJ2-6 for the parts outside the CDR3, the full variable domain is DAGVTQSPTHLIKTRGQQVTLRCSPKSGHDTVSWYQQALGQGPQFIFQYYEEEERQRGNFPDRFSGHQFPNYSSELNVNALLLGDSALYLCASSALAGRSGANVLTFGAGSRLTVL.

There are many counts of this clonotype. The chain links TRBV27 to TRBJ1-2; D not certain. This CDR3 is built from 13 residues. Germline assignment: CDR1 MNHEY and CDR2 SMNVEV (reference sequence). V was cut by 5 bases and J by 1 base, with 8 bases left in between. The CDR3: CASSMGNNYGYTF. The CDR3 DNA is TGTGCCAGCAGTATGGGAAATAACTATGGCTACACCTTC.

This clonotype is medium-sized (0.01 to 0.1%). CDR3 coding DNA: TGCAGTGCTAGGGTGTACGAGCAGTACTTC. Its protein is CSARVYEQYF. The chain combines TRBV20-1 with TRBJ2-7; unclear D gene. CDR3 size: 10 residues. Trimming took off 3 bases at V and 4 bases at J, with 4 bases between the two ends. Germline lookup yields CDR1 DFQATT and CDR2 SNEGSKA (reference sequence).

This clonotype was recorded at least ten times. This chain joins TRBV6-6 and TRBJ2-3; unclear D gene. Trimming stripped 7 bases from V and 6 bases from J, with 14 bases between. The CDR3 loop spans 13 amino acids. Germline V gene data show CDR1 as MNHNY and CDR2 as SVGAGI (reference sequence). In DNA form, the CDR3 reads TGTGCCAGCATTAATGCCCCCCTTGATACGCAGTATTTT. Amino acid sequence: CASINAPLDTQYF.

This clonotype is categorized as medium-sized. This chain uses TRBV28 with TRBJ2-7, with 9 bases fitting TRBD1. The CDR3 has 14 residues. Germline CDR1 and CDR2: MDHEN and SYDVKM. J lost 4 bases, V lost 8 bases, and 9 bases had no gene match. CDR3 residues: CASDSGQGRYEQYF. CDR3 nucleotide sequence: TGTGCCAGCGACTCGGGACAGGGTCGTTACGAGCAGTACTTC.

This clonotype was found many times. The CDR3, as DNA: TGCAGTGCTAGAGAGCCCGCGGGTAAAAGTTATGGCTACACCTTC. Its protein is CSAREPAGKSYGYTF. The chain couples TRBV20-1 to TRBJ1-2, with D unresolved. With 0 bases removed from V and 5 bases from J, the gap between germline ends came to 16 bases. This CDR3 is 15 amino acids long. Germline-derived CDR1 and CDR2 are DFQATT and SNEGSKA (reference sequence).

In this sample, this clonotype is medium-sized (0.01 to 0.1%). V is TRBV5-4 and J is TRBJ2-1, with TRBD2 matching over 13 bases. CDR1 SGHNT and CDR2 YYREEE come from the germline V gene (reference sequence). The junction had 6 bases not matched to a gene; V was cut back by 3 bases and J by 9 bases. The CDR3 consists of 15 residues. CDR3 coding DNA: TGTGCCAGCAGCTATACTAGCGGGGGGGTCGGTGAGCAGTTCTTC. Amino acid sequence: CASSYTSGGVGEQFF.

This clonotype was counted ten times or more. The chain uses TRBV25-1 and TRBJ2-7, with 8 bases aligning to TRBD1. With V trimmed by 3 bases and J by 6 bases, 10 bases remained unmatched. The CDR3 is 15 residues long. Germline loops: CDR1 MGHDK, CDR2 SYGVNS. CDR3 amino acids: CASSDGGQANLEQYF. The CDR3 DNA sequence: TGTGCCAGCAGTGATGGGGGACAGGCCAACCTCGAGCAGTACTTC.

This clonotype is judged medium-sized. The rearrangement uses TRBV20-1 and TRBJ2-7, with D hard to call. The CDR3 has 14 residues. The ends were cut back, 1 base at V and 3 bases at J, with 13 bases in the middle. Looked up from germline, CDR1 is DFQATT and CDR2 is SNEGSKA (reference sequence). This CDR3 is CSARVRQVVYEQYF. The CDR3 DNA is TGCAGTGCTAGAGTCCGACAAGTCGTCTACGAGCAGTACTTC.

This clonotype was seen many times. CDR3 amino acids: CASSHGKKQPQHF. The DNA for the CDR3 is TGTGCCAGTAGTCATGGGAAAAAACAGCCCCAGCATTTT. This sequence joins TRBV19 and TRBJ1-5; D is ambiguous. The CDR3 runs 13 residues. Germline CDR1 is LNHDA and CDR2 is SQIVND (reference sequence). The ends were cut back, 5 bases at V and 7 bases at J, with 12 bases in the middle.